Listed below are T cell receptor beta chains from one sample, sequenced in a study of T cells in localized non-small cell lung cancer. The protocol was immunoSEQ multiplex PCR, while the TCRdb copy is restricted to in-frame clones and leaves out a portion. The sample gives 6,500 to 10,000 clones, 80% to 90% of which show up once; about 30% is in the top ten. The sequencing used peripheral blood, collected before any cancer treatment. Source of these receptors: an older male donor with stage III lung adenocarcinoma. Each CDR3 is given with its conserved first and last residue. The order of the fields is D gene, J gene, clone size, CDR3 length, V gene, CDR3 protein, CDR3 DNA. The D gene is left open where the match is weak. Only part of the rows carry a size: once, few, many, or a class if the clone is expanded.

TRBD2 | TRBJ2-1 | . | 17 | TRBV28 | CASTPSGRPRVWNEQFF | TGTGCCAGCACTCCTAGCGGAAGACCCCGAGTTTGGAATGAGCAGTTCTTC
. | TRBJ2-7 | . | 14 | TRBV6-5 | CASSARDQDYEQYF | TGTGCCAGCAGCGCGCGGGACCAAGATTACGAGCAGTACTTC
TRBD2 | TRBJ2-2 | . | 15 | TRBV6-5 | CASSYFREDTGELFF | TGTGCCAGCAGTTATTTTCGGGAGGACACCGGGGAGCTGTTTTTT
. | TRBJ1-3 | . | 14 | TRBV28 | CASSLWGNLNTIYF | TGTGCCAGCAGTTTATGGGGGAATTTAAACACCATATATTTT
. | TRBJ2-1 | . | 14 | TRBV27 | CASSPYGENNEQFF | TGTGCCAGCAGTCCGTATGGGGAGAACAATGAGCAGTTCTTC
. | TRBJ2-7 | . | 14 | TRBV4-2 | CASSQDLRGYEQYF | TGTGCCAGCAGCCAAGATTTAAGGGGGTACGAGCAGTACTTC
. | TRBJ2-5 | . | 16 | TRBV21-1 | CASRSFIATLSETQYF | TGTGCCAGCAGAAGTTTTATAGCTACACTCTCTGAGACCCAGTACTTC
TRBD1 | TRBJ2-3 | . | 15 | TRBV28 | CASSTGQGATDTQYF | TGTGCCAGCAGTACCGGACAGGGGGCCACAGATACGCAGTATTTT
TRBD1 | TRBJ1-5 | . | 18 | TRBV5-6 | CASSEGTGGRYSNQPQHF | TGTGCCAGCAGCGAAGGGACAGGGGGCCGATATAGCAATCAGCCCCAGCATTTT
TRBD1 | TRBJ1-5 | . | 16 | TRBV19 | CASSRGQSNSNQPQHF | TGTGCCAGTAGTAGGGGACAGTCCAATAGCAATCAGCCCCAGCATTTT
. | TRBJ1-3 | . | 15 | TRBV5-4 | CASSPGGGSGNTIYF | TGTGCCAGCAGTCCCGGTGGTGGGAGCGGAAACACCATATATTTT
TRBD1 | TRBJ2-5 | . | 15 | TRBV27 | CASTSPGQGTETQYF | TGTGCCAGCACCTCTCCGGGACAGGGGACGGAGACCCAGTACTTC
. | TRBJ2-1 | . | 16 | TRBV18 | CASSLTSPKVDNEQFF | TGTGCCAGCTCCCTTACTAGTCCCAAAGTCGACAATGAGCAGTTCTTC
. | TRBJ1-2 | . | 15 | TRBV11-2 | CASSLEELSFYGHTF | TGTGCTAGCAGCTTAGAAGAGCTCAGCTTCTATGGCCACACCTTC
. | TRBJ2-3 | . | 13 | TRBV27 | CASRSLGTDTQYF | TGTGCCAGCAGATCCCTGGGCACAGATACGCAGTATTTT
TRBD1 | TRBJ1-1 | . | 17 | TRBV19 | CASSTRGTGTGGRTAFF | TGTGCCAGTAGTACTCGGGGGACCGGGACAGGGGGTCGGACAGCTTTCTTT
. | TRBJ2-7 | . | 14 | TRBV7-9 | CASSLDRVGYEQYF | TGTGCCAGCAGCTTAGACAGGGTGGGCTACGAGCAGTACTTC
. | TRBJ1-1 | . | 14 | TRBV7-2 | CASSLRGQNTEAFF | TGTGCCAGCAGCTTGAGGGGCCAGAACACTGAAGCTTTCTTT
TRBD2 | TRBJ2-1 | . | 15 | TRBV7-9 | CASSSTSGINNEQFF | TGTGCCAGCAGCTCGACTAGCGGGATTAACAATGAGCAGTTCTTC
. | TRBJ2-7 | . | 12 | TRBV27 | CASSLSAYEQYF | TGTGCCAGCAGTTTATCGGCCTACGAGCAGTACTTC
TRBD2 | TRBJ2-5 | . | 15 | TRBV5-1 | CASSLQRGPAETQYF | TGCGCCAGCAGCTTGCAGCGGGGGCCCGCGGAGACCCAGTACTTC
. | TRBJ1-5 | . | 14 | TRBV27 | CASSFSGLSQPQHF | TGTGCCAGCAGTTTTTCAGGGCTATCTCAGCCCCAGCATTTT
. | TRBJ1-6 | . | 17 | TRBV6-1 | CASSEFQGRGSNSPLHF | TGTGCCAGCAGTGAATTTCAGGGGAGGGGTAGTAATTCACCCCTCCACTTT
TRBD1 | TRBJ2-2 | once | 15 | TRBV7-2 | CASSLTGSNTGELFF | TGTGCCAGCAGCTTGACAGGGTCGAACACCGGGGAGCTGTTTTTT
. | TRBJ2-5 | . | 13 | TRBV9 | CASSVDGGETQYF | TGTGCCAGCAGCGTAGACGGGGGAGAGACCCAGTACTTC
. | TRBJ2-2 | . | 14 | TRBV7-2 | CASSLVGNTGELFF | TGTGCCAGCAGCTTGGTAGGAAACACCGGGGAGCTGTTTTTT
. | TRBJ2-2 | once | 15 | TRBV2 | CASSPPVGGTGELFF | TGTGCCAGCAGCCCCCCCGTTGGGGGAACCGGGGAGCTGTTTTTT
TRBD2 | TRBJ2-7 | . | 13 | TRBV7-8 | CASSLGGGYEQYF | TGTGCCAGCAGCTTAGGGGGGGGCTACGAGCAGTACTTC
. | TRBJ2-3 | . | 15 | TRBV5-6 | CASSQQGGIGDTQYF | TGTGCCAGCAGCCAACAGGGAGGGATAGGAGATACGCAGTATTTT
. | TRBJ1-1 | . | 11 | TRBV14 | CASSQGGSAFF | TGTGCCAGCAGCCAAGGGGGCTCAGCTTTCTTT
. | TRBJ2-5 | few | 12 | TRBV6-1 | CASTQEPETQYF | TGTGCCAGCACTCAGGAACCAGAGACCCAGTACTTC
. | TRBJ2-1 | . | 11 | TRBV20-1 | CSAGQYNEQFF | TGCAGTGCTGGGCAGTACAATGAGCAGTTCTTC
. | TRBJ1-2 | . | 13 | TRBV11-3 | CASSLRLGLSYTF | TGTGCCAGCAGCCTTAGGTTAGGGTTGAGCTACACCTTC
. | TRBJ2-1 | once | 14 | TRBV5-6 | CASSFVDRGNEQFF | TGTGCCAGCAGCTTTGTGGACAGAGGAAATGAGCAGTTCTTC